This T cell receptor (beta chain) was captured in a study of cytomegalovirus exposure and HLA in healthy donors. Assay: immunoSEQ multiplex PCR; the TCRdb copy retains only in-frame clones and omits some. This table holds some 130,000 clones, approximately 82% found once. Study-wide points: It was confirmed in vitro that a few of the CMV-associated chains were specific for CMV antigens. Most TCR sequences showed up rarely, but some public TCRs showed up in many donors. Reports credit the classifier with highly specific, highly sensitive diagnosis of cytomegalovirus status.

As for this clone: Its antigen is unknown.

This sequence originates from a man aged 30 to 45 in good health and CMV-seropositive. The sequencing input was PBMCs.

For the CDR3, the DNA is TGTGCCAGTAACACCTGGGCAGGGGTAAATCAGCCCCAGCATTTT. Its translation is CASNTWAGVNQPQHF. The chain links TRBV19 to TRBJ1-5; the D gene is possibly TRBD1 (6 bases). V dropped 7 bases and J dropped 4 bases, with 17 bases sitting between them. Germline CDR1 is LNHDA and CDR2 is SQIVND (reference sequence). This CDR3 is 15 amino acids long.